What follows are 10 T cell receptor beta chains derived from one specimen sequenced in a study of T cells in Graves' hyperthyroidism and ophthalmopathy. TCR beta CDR3 region amplification was performed from RNA transcripts. With the HTBI primer set, the TCR CDR3 went through a first round of RT-PCR. TCRdb re-called the multiplex PCR reads through MiXCR, storing one row per CDR3 protein. The table records 550,000 to 650,000 distinct CDR3 sequences, about 15% of them present only once. Sequencing used blood. These receptors were collected from a woman aged 25 to 39 with Graves' hyperthyroidism that later progressed to Graves' ophthalmopathy.

V gene TRBV30 combines with J gene TRBJ2-3; D is perhaps TRBD1 (7 bases). Trimming pared 7 bases from V and 2 bases from J, leaving 13 bases between. CDR3 size: 13 residues. The germline V gene encodes CDR1 GTSNPN and CDR2 SVGIG (reference sequence). For the CDR3, the DNA is TGTGCCTCCGACAGGGAGGTCACAGATACGCAGTATTTT. Translation: CASDREVTDTQYF.

This clonotype turned up a few times. V and J are TRBV19 and TRBJ1-5; TRBD1 aligns across 7 bases. The CDR3 is 14 residues long. Germline V gene data show CDR1 as LNHDA and CDR2 as SQIVND (reference sequence). V trimming: 7 bases; J trimming: 6 bases; junction bases outside the gene matches: 9. The CDR3 loop reads CASKGDSVPQPQHF. The CDR3 region has the DNA TGTGCCAGTAAGGGGGACAGCGTCCCTCAGCCCCAGCATTTT.

The chain joins TRBV2 to TRBJ1-6, with D maybe TRBD1 (5 bases). The germline CDR1 and CDR2 sequences are SNHLY and FYNNEI. V dropped 1 base and J dropped 8 bases, with 21 bases sitting between them. This CDR3 region has 18 residues. The CDR3 loop reads CASSEGGTFTLVDSPLHF. The CDR3, as DNA: TGTGCCAGCAGTGAAGGGGGGACTTTTACTTTAGTGGATTCACCCCTCCACTTT.

This clonotype was counted at least ten times. This chain connects TRBV3-1 to TRBJ2-5; TRBD2 matches at 9 bases. CDR1 is LGHDT, CDR2 YNNKEL, per germline (reference sequence). The CDR3 contains 16 residues. V shed 4 bases and J 0 bases; nucleotides not matched to a gene: 6. The CDR3 region has the DNA TGTGCCAGCAGCCCGGAAGCGGGAGGCCACCAAGAGACCCAGTACTTC. As protein: CASSPEAGGHQETQYF.

Many counts were recorded for this clonotype. The CDR3 coding sequence is TGTGCCAGTCAGCAAACAAGCGTCTTACCCTACGAGCAGTACTTC. This encodes CASQQTSVLPYEQYF. The V and J genes are TRBV19 and TRBJ2-7; no definite D call. The CDR3 consists of 15 residues. Germline-derived CDR1 and CDR2 are LNHDA and SQIVND (reference sequence). Trimming removed 8 bases at V and 2 bases at J, with 19 bases between. The variable domain in full, completed from reference TRBV19 and TRBJ2-7, reads DGGITQSPKYLFRKEGQNVTLSCEQNLNHDAMYWYRQDPGQGLRLIYYSQIVNDFQKGDIAEGYSVSREKKESFPLTVTSAQKNPTAFYLCASQQTSVLPYEQYFGPGTRLTVT.

This chain uses TRBV19 with TRBJ2-7; TRBD2 matches 8 bases. Germline V gives CDR1 LNHDA, CDR2 SQIVND (reference sequence). The CDR3 is 15 amino acids. J was trimmed by 5 bases and V by 3 bases; bases with no gene match: 9. CDR3 in DNA: TGTGCCAGTAGTATCGAGAGCGGGAGAGACAACGAGCAGTACTTC. This gives the protein CASSIESGRDNEQYF.

This clonotype was detected many times. J is TRBJ1-4 and V is TRBV20-1, with D unclear. The germline V gene encodes CDR1 DFQATT and CDR2 SNEGSKA (reference sequence). Trimming shortened V by 5 bases and J by 8 bases, and 18 bases separated the two germline ends. The CDR3 has 14 residues. The CDR3 spells CSAAGTYVGEKLFF. CDR3 DNA: TGCAGTGCTGCGGGAACGTACGTTGGGGAAAAACTGTTTTTT.

V gene TRBV7-2 combines with J gene TRBJ2-7; TRBD1 agrees at 7 bases. Per the germline V gene, CDR1 is SGHTA and CDR2 is FQGNSA. V shed 2 bases and J 4 bases; nucleotides not matched to a gene: 8. The CDR3 length is 15 residues. In DNA form, the CDR3 reads TGTGCCAGCAGCTTACGAGGGGGCGACGAGTACGAGCAGTACTTC. Encoded protein: CASSLRGGDEYEQYF.

The genes are TRBV19 and TRBJ2-5; D gene unclear. The CDR3 loop spans 13 amino acids. Trimming took off 2 bases at V and 4 bases at J, with 8 bases between the two ends. Germline V gene lookup returns CDR1 LNHDA and CDR2 SQIVND (reference sequence). CDR3 bases: TGTGCCAGTAGTATAACAGCTAGAGAGACCCAGTACTTC. Translating gives CASSITARETQYF.

V usage is TRBV6-1 and J usage is TRBJ2-5; unclear D gene. The CDR3 runs 16 residues. Germline V CDR1 and CDR2: MNHNS, SASEGT. The V gene lost 5 bases and the J gene lost 1 base, with 17 bases spanning the gap. The CDR3 loop is CASSSFNTPPQETQYF. In DNA form, the CDR3 reads TGTGCCAGCAGTTCTTTCAATACTCCGCCCCAAGAGACCCAGTACTTC.